This TCR beta chain was documented in a study of blood T cell repertoires in COVID-19. The wider study: COVID-19 samples collected from the United States, Italy and Spain covered acute and convalescent phases. Sample material is recorded as cDNA or gDNA derived from T cells, B-cell-depleted T cells, or PBMCs.

With 0 bases clipped from V and 11 bases from J, the junction kept 9 bases outside the gene matches. The CDR3 runs 14 residues. Germline CDR1 and CDR2: LNHNV and YYDKDF (reference sequence). TCRdb's table, derived via immunoSEQ multiplex PCR, lists solely in-frame clones and lacks some. The data hold 150,000 to 200,000 clones, with 70% to 85% observed a single time. This receptor was identified in a woman in her 70s in a cohort exposed to, infected with or recovered from COVID-19 (not recorded which). Material for sequencing was PBMCs or T cells enriched from blood (not recorded which). The chain links TRBV15 to TRBJ1-2; the match to TRBD1 covers 7 bases. The CDR3 is CATSRDPQGIGYTF. The CDR3 coding sequence is TGTGCCACCAGCAGAGACCCACAGGGGATTGGGTACACCTTC.